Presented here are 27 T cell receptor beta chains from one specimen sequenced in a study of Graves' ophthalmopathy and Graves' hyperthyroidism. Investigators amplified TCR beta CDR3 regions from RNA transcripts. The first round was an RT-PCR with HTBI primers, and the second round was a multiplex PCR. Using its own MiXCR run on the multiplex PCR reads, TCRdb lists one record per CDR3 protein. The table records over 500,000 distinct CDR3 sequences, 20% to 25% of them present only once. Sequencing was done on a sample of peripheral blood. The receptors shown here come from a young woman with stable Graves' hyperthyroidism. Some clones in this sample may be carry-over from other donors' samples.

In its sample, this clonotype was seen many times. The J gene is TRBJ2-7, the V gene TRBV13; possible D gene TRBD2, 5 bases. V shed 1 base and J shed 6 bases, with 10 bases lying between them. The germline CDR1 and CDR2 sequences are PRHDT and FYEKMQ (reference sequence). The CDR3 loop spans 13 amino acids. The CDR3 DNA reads TGTGCCAGCAGCTTAGTCGGGGTTTCCGAGCAGTACTTC. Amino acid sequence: CASSLVGVSEQYF.

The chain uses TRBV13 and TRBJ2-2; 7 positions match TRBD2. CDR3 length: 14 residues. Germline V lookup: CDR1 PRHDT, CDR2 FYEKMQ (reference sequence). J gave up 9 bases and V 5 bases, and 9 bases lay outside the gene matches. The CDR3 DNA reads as TGTGCCAGCAGCATGGGACTACCCAACCGGGAGCTGTTTTTT. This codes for CASSMGLPNRELFF.

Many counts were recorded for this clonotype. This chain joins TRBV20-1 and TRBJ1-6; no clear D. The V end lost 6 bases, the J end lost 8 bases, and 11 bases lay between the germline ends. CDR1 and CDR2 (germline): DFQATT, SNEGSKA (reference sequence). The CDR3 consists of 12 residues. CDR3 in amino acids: CSALSSDSPLHF. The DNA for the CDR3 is TGCAGTGCCTTATCGAGTGATTCACCCCTCCACTTT.

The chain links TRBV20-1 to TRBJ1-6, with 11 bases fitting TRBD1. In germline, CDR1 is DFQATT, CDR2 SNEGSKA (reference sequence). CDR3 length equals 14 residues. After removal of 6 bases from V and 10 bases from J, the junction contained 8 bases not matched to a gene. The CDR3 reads CSATDRGRVSPLHF. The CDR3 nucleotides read TGCAGTGCCACGGACAGGGGGCGAGTATCACCCCTCCACTTT.

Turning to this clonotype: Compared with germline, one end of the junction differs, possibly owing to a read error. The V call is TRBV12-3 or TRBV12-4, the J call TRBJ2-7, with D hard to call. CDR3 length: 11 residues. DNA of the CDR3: TGTGCCAGCAGCGTCTCCTACGGGCAGTACTTC. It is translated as CASSVSYGQYF.

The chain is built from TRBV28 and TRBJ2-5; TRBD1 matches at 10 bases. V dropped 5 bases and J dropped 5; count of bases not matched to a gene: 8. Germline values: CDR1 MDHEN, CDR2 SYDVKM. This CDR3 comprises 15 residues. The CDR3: CASSPRDRGLETQYF. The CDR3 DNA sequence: TGTGCCAGCAGTCCCCGGGACAGGGGTCTGGAGACCCAGTACTTC.

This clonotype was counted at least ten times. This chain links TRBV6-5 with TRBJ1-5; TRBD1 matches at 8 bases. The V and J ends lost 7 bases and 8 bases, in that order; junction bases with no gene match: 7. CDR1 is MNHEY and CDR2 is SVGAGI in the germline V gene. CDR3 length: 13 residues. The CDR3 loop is CASTQTGEEPQHF. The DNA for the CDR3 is TGTGCCAGCACTCAGACAGGGGAGGAGCCCCAGCATTTT.

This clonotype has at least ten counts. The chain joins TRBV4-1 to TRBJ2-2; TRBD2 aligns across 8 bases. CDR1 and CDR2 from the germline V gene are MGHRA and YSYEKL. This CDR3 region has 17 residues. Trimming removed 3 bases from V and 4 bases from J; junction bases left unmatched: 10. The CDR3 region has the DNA TGCGCCAGCAGCCACGGGAGGGGGGCCCTCGGCACCGGGGAGCTGTTTTTT. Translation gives CASSHGRGALGTGELFF.

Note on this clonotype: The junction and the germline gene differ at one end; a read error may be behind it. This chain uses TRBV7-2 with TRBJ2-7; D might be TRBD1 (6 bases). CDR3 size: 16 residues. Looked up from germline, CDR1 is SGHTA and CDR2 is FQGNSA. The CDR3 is CASSLASTGSPYEQYF. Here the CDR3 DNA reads TGTGCCAGCAGCCTAGCCTCGACAGGCTCCCCCTACGAGCAGTACTTC.

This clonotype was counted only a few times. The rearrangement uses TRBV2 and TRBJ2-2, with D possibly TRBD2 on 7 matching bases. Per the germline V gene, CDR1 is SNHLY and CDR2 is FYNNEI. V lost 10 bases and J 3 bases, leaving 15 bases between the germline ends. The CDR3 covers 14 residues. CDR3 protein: CATNTGRDTGELFF. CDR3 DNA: TGTGCCACCAATACAGGGAGGGACACCGGGGAGCTGTTTTTT.

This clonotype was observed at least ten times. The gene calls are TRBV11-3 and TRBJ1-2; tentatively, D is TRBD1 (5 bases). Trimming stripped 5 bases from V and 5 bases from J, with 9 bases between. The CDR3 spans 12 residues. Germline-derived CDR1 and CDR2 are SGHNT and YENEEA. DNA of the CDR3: TGTGCCAGCAGCCCCGCAGGGTATGGCTACACCTTC. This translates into CASSPAGYGYTF.

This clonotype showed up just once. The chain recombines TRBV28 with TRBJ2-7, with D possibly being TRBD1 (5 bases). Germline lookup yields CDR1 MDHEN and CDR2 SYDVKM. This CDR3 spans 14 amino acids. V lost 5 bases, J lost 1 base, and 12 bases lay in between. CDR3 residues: CASSHMGLSYEQYF. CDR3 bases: TGTGCCAGCAGTCATATGGGGCTATCCTACGAGCAGTACTTC.

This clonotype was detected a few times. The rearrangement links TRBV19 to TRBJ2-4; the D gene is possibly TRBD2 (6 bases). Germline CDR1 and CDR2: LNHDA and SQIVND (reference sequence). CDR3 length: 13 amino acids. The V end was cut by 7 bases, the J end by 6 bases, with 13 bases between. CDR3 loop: CASMRQGGNIQYF. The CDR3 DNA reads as TGTGCCAGTATGCGGCAGGGAGGAAACATTCAGTACTTC.

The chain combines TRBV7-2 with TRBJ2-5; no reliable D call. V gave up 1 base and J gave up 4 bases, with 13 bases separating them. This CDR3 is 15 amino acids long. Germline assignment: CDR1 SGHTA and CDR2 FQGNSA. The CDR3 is CASSLVRHGAETQYF. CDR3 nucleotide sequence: TGTGCCAGCAGCTTAGTGAGGCACGGCGCAGAGACCCAGTACTTC. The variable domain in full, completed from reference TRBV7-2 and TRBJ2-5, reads GAGVSQSPSNKVTEKGKDVELRCDPISGHTALYWYRQSLGQGLEFLIYFQGNSAPDKSGLPSDRFSAERTGGSVSTLTIQRTQQEDSAVYLCASSLVRHGAETQYFGPGTRLLVL.

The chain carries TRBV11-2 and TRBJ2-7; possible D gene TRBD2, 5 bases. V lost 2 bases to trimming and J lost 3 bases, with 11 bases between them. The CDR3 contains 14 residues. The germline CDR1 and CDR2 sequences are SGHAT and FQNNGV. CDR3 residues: CASSLRGWDYEQYF. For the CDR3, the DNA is TGTGCCAGCAGCTTACGGGGATGGGACTACGAGCAGTACTTC.

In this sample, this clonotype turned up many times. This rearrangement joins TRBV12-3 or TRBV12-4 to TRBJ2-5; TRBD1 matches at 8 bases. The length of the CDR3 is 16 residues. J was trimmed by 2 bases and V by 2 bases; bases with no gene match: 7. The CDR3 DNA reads TGTGCCAGCAGTTTATACGGGACAGGAATACAAGAGACCCAGTACTTC. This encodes CASSLYGTGIQETQYF.

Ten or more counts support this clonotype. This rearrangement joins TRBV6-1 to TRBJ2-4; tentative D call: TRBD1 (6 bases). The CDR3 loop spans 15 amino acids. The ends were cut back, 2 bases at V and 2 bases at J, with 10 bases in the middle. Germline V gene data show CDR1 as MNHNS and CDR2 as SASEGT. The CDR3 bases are TGTGCCAGCAGTGAAAGGGGGACCACCAAAAACATTCAGTACTTC. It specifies CASSERGTTKNIQYF.

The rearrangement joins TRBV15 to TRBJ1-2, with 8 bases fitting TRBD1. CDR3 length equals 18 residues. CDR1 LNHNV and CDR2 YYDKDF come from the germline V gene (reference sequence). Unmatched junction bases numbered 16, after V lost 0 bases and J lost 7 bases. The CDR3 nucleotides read TGTGCCACCAGCAGAGATCGGGCAGGGGGCGCAGTCAGCGGTGGCTACACCTTC. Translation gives CATSRDRAGGAVSGGYTF.

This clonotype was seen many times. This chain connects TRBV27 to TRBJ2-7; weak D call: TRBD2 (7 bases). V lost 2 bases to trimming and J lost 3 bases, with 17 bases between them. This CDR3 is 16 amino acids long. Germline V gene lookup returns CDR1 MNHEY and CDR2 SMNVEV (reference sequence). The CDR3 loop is CASSLTGGRDIYEQYF. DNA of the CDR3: TGTGCCAGCAGTTTAACGGGGGGCAGGGATATCTACGAGCAGTACTTC.

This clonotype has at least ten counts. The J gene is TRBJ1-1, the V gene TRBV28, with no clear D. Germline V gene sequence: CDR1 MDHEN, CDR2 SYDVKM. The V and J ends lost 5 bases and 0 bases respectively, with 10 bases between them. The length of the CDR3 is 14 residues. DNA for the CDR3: TGTGCCAGCAGTCCCTTGACATTGAACACTGAAGCTTTCTTT. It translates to CASSPLTLNTEAFF. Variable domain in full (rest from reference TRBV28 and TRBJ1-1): DVKVTQSSRYLVKRTGEKVFLECVQDMDHENMFWYRQDPGLGLRLIYFSYDVKMKEKGDIPEGYSVSREKKERFSLILESASTNQTSMYLCASSPLTLNTEAFFGQGTRLTVV.

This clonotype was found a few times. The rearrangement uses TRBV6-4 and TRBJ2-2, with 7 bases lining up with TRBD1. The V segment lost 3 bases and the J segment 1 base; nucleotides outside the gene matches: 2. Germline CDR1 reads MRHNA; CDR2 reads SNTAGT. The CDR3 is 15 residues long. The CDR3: CASSETGENTGELFF. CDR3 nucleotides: TGTGCCAGCAGTGAAACAGGGGAGAACACCGGGGAGCTGTTTTTT.

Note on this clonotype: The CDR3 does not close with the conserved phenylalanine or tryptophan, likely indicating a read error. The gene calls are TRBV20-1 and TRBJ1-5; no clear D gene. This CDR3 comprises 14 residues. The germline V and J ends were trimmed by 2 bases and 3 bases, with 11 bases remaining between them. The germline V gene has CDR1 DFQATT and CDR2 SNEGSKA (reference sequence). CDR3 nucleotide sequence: TGCAGTGCTAGAAACGAGACCGACAATCAGCCCCAGCATTAT. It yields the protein CSARNETDNQPQHY.

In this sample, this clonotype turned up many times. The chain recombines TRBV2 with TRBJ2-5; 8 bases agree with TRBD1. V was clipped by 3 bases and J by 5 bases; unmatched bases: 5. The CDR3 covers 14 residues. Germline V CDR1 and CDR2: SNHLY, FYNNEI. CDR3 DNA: TGTGCCAGCAGTGACCAGGGGGCGAGCGAGACCCAGTACTTC. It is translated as CASSDQGASETQYF.

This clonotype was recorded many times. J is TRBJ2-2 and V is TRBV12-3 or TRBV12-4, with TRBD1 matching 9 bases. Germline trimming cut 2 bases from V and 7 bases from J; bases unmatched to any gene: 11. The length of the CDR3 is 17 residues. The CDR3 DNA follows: TGTGCCAGCAGTTTATCGAAGGGGACAGGGTTGTTCGGGGAGCTGTTTTTT. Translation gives CASSLSKGTGLFGELFF.

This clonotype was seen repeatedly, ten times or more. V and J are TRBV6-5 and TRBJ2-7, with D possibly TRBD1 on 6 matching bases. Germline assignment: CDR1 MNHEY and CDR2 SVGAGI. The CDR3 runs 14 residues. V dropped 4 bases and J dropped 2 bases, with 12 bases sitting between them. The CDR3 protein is CASSSPGVTYEQYF. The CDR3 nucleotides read TGTGCCAGCAGTTCTCCAGGGGTTACCTACGAGCAGTACTTC.

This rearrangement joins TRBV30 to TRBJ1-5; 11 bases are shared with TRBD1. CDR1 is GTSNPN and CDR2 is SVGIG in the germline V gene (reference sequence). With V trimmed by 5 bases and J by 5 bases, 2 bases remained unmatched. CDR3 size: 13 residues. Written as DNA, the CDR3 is TGTGCCTGGGGACAGGGGGCCGATCAGCCCCAGCATTTT. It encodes CAWGQGADQPQHF.

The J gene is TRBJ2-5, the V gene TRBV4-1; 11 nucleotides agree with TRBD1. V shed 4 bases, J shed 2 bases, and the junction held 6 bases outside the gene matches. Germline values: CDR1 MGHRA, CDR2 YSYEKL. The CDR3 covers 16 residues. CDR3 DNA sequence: TGCGCCAGCAGCCGCTCCCGGGACAGGGGGCAAGAGACCCAGTACTTC. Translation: CASSRSRDRGQETQYF.